The rows below give T cell receptor beta chains drawn from one sample of a study of post-analysis software for immune sequencing data. MiXCR was run by TCRdb on the PCR reads, yielding one entry per CDR3 protein. This sample carries a few hundred thousand distinct CDR3 sequences, approximately 39% of them seen once, and the ten largest clones take 6% to 9%. Sample: blood. These receptors were taken from a girl aged 2-15 years with multiple sclerosis. The CDR3 runs from the conserved cysteine through the conserved F or W. A D gene is named only where the DNA matches it firmly. Clone sizes are given selectively: once, few, many, or a class where the clone is expanded.

d_gene: TRBD1
v_gene: TRBV14
len: 16
j_gene: TRBJ2-2
abundance: .
CDR3aa: CASSQRQGWQDGELFF
CDR3nt: TGTGCCAGCAGCCAGAGACAGGGATGGCAGGACGGGGAGCTGTTTTTT

d_gene: .
v_gene: TRBV27
len: 15
j_gene: TRBJ2-5
abundance: few
CDR3aa: CASSLHMSPEETQYF
CDR3nt: TGTGCCAGCAGTTTACACATGAGTCCCGAAGAGACCCAGTACTTC

d_gene: .
v_gene: TRBV12-3/TRBV12-4
len: 15
j_gene: TRBJ1-6
abundance: .
CDR3aa: CASSLLVGGDSPLHF
CDR3nt: TGTGCCAGCAGTTTATTGGTAGGTGGAGATTCACCCCTCCACTTT

d_gene: .
v_gene: TRBV29-1
len: 14
j_gene: TRBJ2-3
abundance: few
CDR3aa: CSVDRGMGTDTQYF
CDR3nt: TGCAGCGTTGACCGGGGTATGGGCACAGATACGCAGTATTTT

d_gene: TRBD1
v_gene: TRBV29-1
len: 13
j_gene: TRBJ2-5
abundance: .
CDR3aa: CSARDRGSSRQYF
CDR3nt: TGCAGCGCCCGGGACAGGGGTAGCTCTCGGCAGTACTTC

d_gene: .
v_gene: TRBV28
len: 13
j_gene: TRBJ2-7
abundance: once
CDR3aa: CASSLFNNYEQYF
CDR3nt: TGTGCCAGCAGTTTATTTAACAACTACGAGCAGTACTTC

d_gene: TRBD2
v_gene: TRBV20-1
len: 16
j_gene: TRBJ2-3
abundance: .
CDR3aa: CSARSSTSGYTDTQYF
CDR3nt: TGCAGTGCTAGATCCTCGACTAGCGGGTACACAGATACGCAGTATTTT

d_gene: .
v_gene: TRBV27
len: 16
j_gene: TRBJ2-3
abundance: many
CDR3aa: CASSLRLGVRTDTQYF
CDR3nt: TGTGCCAGCAGCCTCCGGCTTGGGGTCCGCACAGATACGCAGTATTTT

d_gene: .
v_gene: TRBV3-1
len: 15
j_gene: TRBJ1-5
abundance: few
CDR3aa: CASSLSSYRGQPQHF
CDR3nt: TGTGCCAGCAGCCTTTCCTCTTATAGGGGTCAGCCCCAGCATTTT

d_gene: .
v_gene: TRBV6-6
len: 15
j_gene: TRBJ2-7
abundance: few
CDR3aa: CASSYDGQRPYEQYF
CDR3nt: TGTGCCAGCAGTTACGATGGACAGCGACCCTACGAGCAGTACTTC

d_gene: TRBD1
v_gene: TRBV12-3/TRBV12-4
len: 15
j_gene: TRBJ2-1
abundance: few
CDR3aa: CASSLYGQGRNEQFF
CDR3nt: TGTGCCAGCAGTTTATACGGACAGGGACGGAATGAGCAGTTCTTC

d_gene: .
v_gene: TRBV6-1
len: 15
j_gene: TRBJ2-3
abundance: .
CDR3aa: CASSPTGTITDTQYF
CDR3nt: TGTGCCAGCAGCCCCACCGGGACCATCACAGATACGCAGTATTTT

d_gene: TRBD2
v_gene: TRBV28
len: 16
j_gene: TRBJ2-5
abundance: .
CDR3aa: CASSSWTSGSQETQYF
CDR3nt: TGTGCCAGCAGTTCCTGGACTAGCGGGTCCCAAGAGACCCAGTACTTC

d_gene: TRBD2
v_gene: TRBV7-7
len: 13
j_gene: TRBJ2-2
abundance: few
CDR3aa: CASGVRATGELFF
CDR3nt: TGTGCTAGCGGGGTCAGGGCCACCGGGGAGCTGTTTTTT

d_gene: .
v_gene: TRBV28
len: 17
j_gene: TRBJ2-7
abundance: .
CDR3aa: CASSLTLGRGNSYEQYF
CDR3nt: TGTGCCAGCAGTTTGACTCTGGGCAGGGGTAACTCCTACGAGCAGTACTTC

d_gene: TRBD2
v_gene: TRBV20-1
len: 15
j_gene: TRBJ2-7
abundance: .
CDR3aa: CSARAPSGVSYEQYF
CDR3nt: TGCAGTGCTAGAGCCCCTAGCGGGGTCTCCTACGAGCAGTACTTC

d_gene: .
v_gene: TRBV20-1
len: 15
j_gene: TRBJ1-6
abundance: .
CDR3aa: CSASGLHGGDSPLHF
CDR3nt: TGCAGTGCTAGTGGGCTGCACGGCGGCGATTCACCCCTCCACTTT

d_gene: .
v_gene: TRBV7-9
len: 13
j_gene: TRBJ1-2
abundance: .
CDR3aa: CASSFTDNYGYTF
CDR3nt: TGTGCCAGCAGCTTCACGGATAATTATGGCTACACCTTC

d_gene: .
v_gene: TRBV21-1
len: 15
j_gene: TRBJ2-7
abundance: few
CDR3aa: CASSPSPGGGDEQYF
CDR3nt: TGTGCCAGCAGCCCCTCCCCCGGGGGAGGGGACGAGCAGTACTTC

d_gene: TRBD2
v_gene: TRBV29-1
len: 14
j_gene: TRBJ2-1
abundance: .
CDR3aa: CSVERLARNNEQFF
CDR3nt: TGCAGCGTTGAAAGACTAGCGAGGAACAATGAGCAGTTCTTC

d_gene: .
v_gene: TRBV4-1
len: 14
j_gene: TRBJ2-1
abundance: .
CDR3aa: CASSLTGGSHEQFF
CDR3nt: TGCGCCAGCAGCCTCACGGGGGGCTCCCATGAGCAGTTCTTC

d_gene: .
v_gene: TRBV2
len: 17
j_gene: TRBJ2-3
abundance: .
CDR3aa: CASSSPPGRQTTDTQYF
CDR3nt: TGTGCCAGCAGTTCCCCGCCAGGTCGACAGACCACAGATACGCAGTATTTT

d_gene: TRBD2
v_gene: TRBV12-3/TRBV12-4
len: 15
j_gene: TRBJ2-1
abundance: few
CDR3aa: CASSLEGGGPGGEFF
CDR3nt: TGTGCCAGCAGTTTGGAAGGCGGGGGGCCGGGGGGCGAGTTCTTC

d_gene: .
v_gene: TRBV10-3
len: 13
j_gene: TRBJ1-4
abundance: .
CDR3aa: CAISGHQNEKLFF
CDR3nt: TGTGCCATCAGTGGACATCAGAATGAAAAACTGTTTTTT

d_gene: .
v_gene: TRBV6-5
len: 14
j_gene: TRBJ2-4
abundance: .
CDR3aa: CASSYGLEDDIQYF
CDR3nt: TGTGCCAGCAGTTACGGGCTAGAAGATGACATTCAGTACTTC

d_gene: .
v_gene: TRBV19
len: 15
j_gene: TRBJ2-1
abundance: .
CDR3aa: CASSIGGVSYNEQFF
CDR3nt: TGTGCCAGTAGTATAGGAGGAGTCTCCTACAATGAGCAGTTCTTC

d_gene: .
v_gene: TRBV5-1
len: 15
j_gene: TRBJ2-3
abundance: few
CDR3aa: CASSFEGRPTDTQYF
CDR3nt: TGCGCCAGCAGCTTCGAAGGGAGGCCCACAGATACGCAGTATTTT

d_gene: .
v_gene: TRBV24-1
len: 16
j_gene: TRBJ2-5
abundance: .
CDR3aa: CATSDPPGQSLETQYF
CDR3nt: TGTGCCACCAGTGACCCACCGGGCCAGAGCCTGGAGACCCAGTACTTC

d_gene: .
v_gene: TRBV4-3
len: 15
j_gene: TRBJ1-6
abundance: few
CDR3aa: CASSQDPGNNSPLHF
CDR3nt: TGCGCCAGCAGCCAAGATCCAGGGAATAATTCACCCCTCCACTTT

d_gene: .
v_gene: TRBV21-1
len: 18
j_gene: TRBJ2-6
abundance: .
CDR3aa: CASSKGLGRTTGANVLTF
CDR3nt: TGTGCCAGCAGCAAAGGACTCGGCCGCACTACAGGAGCCAACGTCCTGACTTTC

d_gene: .
v_gene: TRBV30
len: 11
j_gene: TRBJ2-3
abundance: .
CDR3aa: CAYSGADTQYF
CDR3nt: TGTGCCTACTCAGGGGCAGATACGCAGTATTTT

d_gene: TRBD2
v_gene: TRBV5-1
len: 17
j_gene: TRBJ2-7
abundance: .
CDR3aa: CASSLKGGGGRADEQYF
CDR3nt: TGCGCCAGCAGCTTGAAAGGCGGGGGGGGACGCGCCGACGAGCAGTACTTC

d_gene: .
v_gene: TRBV29-1
len: 14
j_gene: TRBJ2-6
abundance: .
CDR3aa: CSVERSSGANVLTF
CDR3nt: TGCAGCGTTGAAAGGTCCTCTGGGGCCAACGTCCTGACTTTC

d_gene: .
v_gene: TRBV15
len: 15
j_gene: TRBJ1-2
abundance: few
CDR3aa: CATRPGSGSFYGYTF
CDR3nt: TGTGCCACCAGACCTGGTTCAGGGAGTTTCTATGGCTACACCTTC

d_gene: .
v_gene: TRBV4-3
len: 14
j_gene: TRBJ1-2
abundance: many
CDR3aa: CASSLRQVNYGYTF
CDR3nt: TGCGCCAGCAGCCTGCGACAGGTTAACTATGGCTACACCTTC

d_gene: .
v_gene: TRBV12-3/TRBV12-4
len: 14
j_gene: TRBJ2-1
abundance: few
CDR3aa: CASSDLSHYNEQFF
CDR3nt: TGTGCCAGCAGCGACCTATCTCACTACAATGAGCAGTTCTTC

d_gene: TRBD1
v_gene: TRBV28
len: 16
j_gene: TRBJ2-7
abundance: .
CDR3aa: CASSPPGTGTPCEQYF
CDR3nt: TGTGCCAGCAGTCCGCCGGGGACAGGAACACCCTGCGAGCAGTACTTC

d_gene: .
v_gene: TRBV29-1
len: 14
j_gene: TRBJ2-2
abundance: .
CDR3aa: CSVESGTFGGELFF
CDR3nt: TGCAGCGTTGAATCAGGGACGTTCGGCGGGGAGCTGTTTTTT

d_gene: .
v_gene: TRBV3-1
len: 13
j_gene: TRBJ2-7
abundance: few
CDR3aa: CASSDDRSNEQYF
CDR3nt: TGTGCCAGCAGCGACGACAGGTCGAACGAGCAGTACTTC

d_gene: .
v_gene: TRBV7-9
len: 14
j_gene: TRBJ2-5
abundance: few
CDR3aa: CASSSTGRVNEQYF
CDR3nt: TGTGCCAGCAGCTCGACAGGGAGGGTCAATGAGCAGTACTTC

d_gene: TRBD1
v_gene: TRBV12-3/TRBV12-4
len: 15
j_gene: TRBJ2-7
abundance: .
CDR3aa: CASSLFTTGAYEQYF
CDR3nt: TGTGCCAGCAGTCTTTTTACGACAGGGGCCTACGAGCAGTACTTC

d_gene: TRBD2
v_gene: TRBV5-1
len: 16
j_gene: TRBJ2-3
abundance: .
CDR3aa: CASSLTRGSVPDTQYF
CDR3nt: TGCGCCAGCAGCTTGACACGCGGGAGTGTACCAGATACGCAGTATTTT

d_gene: .
v_gene: TRBV5-1
len: 17
j_gene: TRBJ2-3
abundance: .
CDR3aa: CASSPASDYSSTDTQYF
CDR3nt: TGCGCCAGCAGCCCTGCTAGCGATTACTCTAGCACAGATACGCAGTATTTT

d_gene: .
v_gene: TRBV20-1
len: 12
j_gene: TRBJ1-2
abundance: few
CDR3aa: CSADQGGYGYTF
CDR3nt: TGCAGTGCAGACCAGGGAGGCTATGGCTACACCTTC

d_gene: .
v_gene: TRBV6-2/TRBV6-3
len: 14
j_gene: TRBJ2-1
abundance: .
CDR3aa: CASSQTGLSPEQFF
CDR3nt: TGTGCCAGCAGTCAGACGGGACTGTCCCCCGAGCAGTTCTTC

d_gene: TRBD2
v_gene: TRBV6-5
len: 22
j_gene: TRBJ2-3
abundance: few
CDR3aa: CASSYPASAGTSGGASPDTQYF
CDR3nt: TGTGCCAGCAGTTACCCGGCTTCGGCCGGGACTAGCGGGGGGGCAAGTCCAGATACGCAGTATTTT